The clone carrying this TCR beta chain occurred a few times. The CDR3 contains 15 residues. The germline CDR1 and CDR2 sequences are MNHNS and SASEGT. Deletions cut 0 bases from V and 7 bases from J, with 15 bases between. These data belong to a study of blood T cell repertoires in COVID-19. Study summary: Sites across the United States, Italy and Spain contributed samples from acute and convalescent COVID-19.

Some clones are missing from TCRdb's copy, which holds only in-frame ones; the method was immunoSEQ multiplex PCR. The data hold 220,000 or so clones, with approximately 90% observed a single time. The clonotype was recovered from a woman in her fifties or sixties with COVID-19, enrolled during active disease. V usage is TRBV6-1 and J usage is TRBJ2-5; possible D gene TRBD1, 5 bases. Material for sequencing was peripheral blood. The CDR3 sequence: CASSEAQGVLSTQYF. The CDR3 nucleotides read TGTGCCAGCAGTGAAGCTCAAGGGGTTTTATCGACCCAGTACTTC.